This entry lists 10 T cell receptor beta chains sequenced from one sample in a study of response to subunit inactivated influenza vaccine. TCRdb passed the RT-PCR reads through MiXCR, listing each CDR3 protein once. The table has around 200,000 distinct CDR3 sequences, approximately 15% seen once. Sequenced here: CD8+ T cells sorted from PBMCs, sampled less than 6 days after vaccination. The source is a man in his forties or fifties who received an inactivated influenza vaccine.

This clonotype was counted between two and nine times. The chain carries TRBV7-9 and TRBJ2-6; possible D gene TRBD1, 6 bases. V lost 6 bases and J lost 4, with 16 bases in between. The CDR3 has 16 amino acids. CDR1 is SEHNR and CDR2 is FQNEAQ in the germline V gene (reference sequence). The CDR3 loop reads CASSIQGTRGANVLTF. As DNA, the CDR3 is TGTGCCAGCAGTATACAGGGAACTCGCGGGGCCAACGTCCTGACTTTC.

With regard to this clonotype: Compared with germline, one end of the junction differs, possibly owing to a read error. V gene TRBV20-1 combines with J gene TRBJ2-7; 7 bases are a match to TRBD1. CDR3 length: 15 amino acids. Germline V CDR1 and CDR2: DFQATT, SNEGSKA (reference sequence). The CDR3 protein is CSARVPETGLNELYF. In DNA form, the CDR3 reads TGCAGTGCTAGAGTTCCGGAGACAGGGTTAAACGAGCTGTACTTC.

This clonotype turned up a few times. The chain couples TRBV4-1 to TRBJ1-1; the D gene is possibly TRBD1 (5 bases). CDR3 length: 18 residues. Trimming pared 0 bases from V and 1 base from J, leaving 18 bases between. Germline V gene lookup returns CDR1 MGHRA and CDR2 YSYEKL. The CDR3 DNA follows: TGCGCCAGCAGCCAAGATAGTCGGGACTACCCGTGGAACACTGAAGCTTTCTTT. The encoded protein is CASSQDSRDYPWNTEAFF.

The chain combines TRBV20-1 with TRBJ2-7; TRBD1 is a possible D gene (5 bases). The CDR3 covers 15 residues. CDR1 and CDR2 from the germline V gene are DFQATT and SNEGSKA (reference sequence). Trimming shortened V by 0 bases and J by 4 bases, and 16 bases separated the two germline ends. The CDR3 loop is CSARDHRRVGYEQYF. CDR3 nucleotide sequence: TGCAGTGCTAGAGATCATCGCAGGGTAGGGTACGAGCAGTACTTC.

The chain carries TRBV4-3 and TRBJ2-7, with 7 bases fitting TRBD1. The V gene end was trimmed by 3 bases and the J gene end by 2 bases; junction bases not matched to a gene: 7. In germline, CDR1 is LGHNA, CDR2 YSLEER. The CDR3 consists of 15 residues. This CDR3 is CASSQLGTATYEQYF. DNA for the CDR3: TGCGCCAGCAGCCAGCTCGGGACAGCTACCTACGAGCAGTACTTC.

The table lists this clonotype with many counts. This chain joins TRBV2 and TRBJ2-7; the D gene could be TRBD1 or TRBD2 (5 bases each). The CDR3 has 14 amino acids. Between the trimmed V and J ends, which lost 2 bases and 0 bases, there was a span of 8 bases. Germline V gives CDR1 SNHLY, CDR2 FYNNEI. The CDR3 loop reads CASSEPGSSYEQYF. The CDR3, as DNA: TGTGCCAGCAGTGAACCAGGGAGCTCCTACGAGCAGTACTTC.

At least ten counts were recorded for this clonotype. The rearrangement uses TRBV5-1 and TRBJ2-2; TRBD2 aligns across 15 bases. V shed 0 bases and J 1 base; nucleotides not matched to a gene: 4. Germline loops: CDR1 SGHRS, CDR2 YFSETQ. This CDR3 region has 19 residues. The CDR3 DNA reads TGCGCCAGCAGCTTGGTTGGACTAGCGGGGGGGATGAACACCGGGGAGCTGTTTTTT. This sequence encodes CASSLVGLAGGMNTGELFF.

The rearrangement uses TRBV9 and TRBJ2-1; the D gene is possibly TRBD2 (7 bases). CDR3 size: 16 residues. CDR1 is SGDLS and CDR2 is YYNGEE in the germline V gene. Trimming took off 6 bases at V and 6 bases at J, with 22 bases between the two ends. The CDR3 reads CASTSGGGRGLNEQFF. CDR3 sequence (DNA): TGTGCCAGCACATCGGGGGGCGGCCGGGGCCTCAATGAGCAGTTCTTC.

This clonotype was recorded a few times. The gene calls are TRBV6-1 and TRBJ1-2; 7 bases line up with TRBD1. The J segment lost 2 bases and the V segment lost 4 bases, leaving 1 base of the junction unmatched. Germline values: CDR1 MNHNS, CDR2 SASEGT. This CDR3 spans 13 amino acids. In DNA form, the CDR3 reads TGTGCCAGCAGTGTACAGGGGAACTATGGCTACACCTTC. It translates to CASSVQGNYGYTF.

There are many counts of this clonotype. The chain employs TRBV7-6 and TRBJ2-2; D may be TRBD1 (5 bases). In germline, CDR1 is SGHVS, CDR2 FNYEAQ. The CDR3 runs 13 residues. The V end was cut by 8 bases, the J end by 2 bases, with 9 bases between. CDR3 nucleotides: TGTGCCAGCTCTTGGGGCAACACCGGGGAGCTGTTTTTT. Amino acids: CASSWGNTGELFF.